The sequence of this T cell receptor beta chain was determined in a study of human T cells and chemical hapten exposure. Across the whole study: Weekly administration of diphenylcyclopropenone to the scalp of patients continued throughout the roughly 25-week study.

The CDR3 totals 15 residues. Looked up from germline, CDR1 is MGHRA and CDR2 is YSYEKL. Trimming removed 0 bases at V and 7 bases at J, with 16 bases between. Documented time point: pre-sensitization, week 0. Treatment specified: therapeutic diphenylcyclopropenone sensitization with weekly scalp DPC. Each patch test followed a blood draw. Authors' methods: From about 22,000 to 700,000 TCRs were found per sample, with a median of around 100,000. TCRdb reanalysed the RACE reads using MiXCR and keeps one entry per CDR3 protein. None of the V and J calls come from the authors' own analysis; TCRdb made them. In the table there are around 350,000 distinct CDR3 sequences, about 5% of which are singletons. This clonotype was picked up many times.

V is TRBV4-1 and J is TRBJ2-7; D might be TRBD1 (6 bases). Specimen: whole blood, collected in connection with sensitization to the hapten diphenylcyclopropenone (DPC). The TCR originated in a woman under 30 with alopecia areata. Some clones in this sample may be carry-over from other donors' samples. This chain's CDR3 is CASSQEQGSRGEQYF. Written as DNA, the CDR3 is TGCGCCAGCAGCCAAGAACAGGGTTCGAGAGGGGAGCAGTACTTC.